The 28 T cell receptor beta chains presented below share a single source sample, sequenced in a study of blood T cell repertoires in COVID-19. TCRdb's table, derived via immunoSEQ multiplex PCR, lists solely in-frame clones and lacks some. The data contain about 59,000 clones, 75% to 95% of them singletons. The sequencing sample was made of peripheral blood. These receptors came from a man older than 75 with acute or convalescent COVID-19.

The V and J genes are TRBV10-3 and TRBJ2-1; 7 positions agree with TRBD2. Trimming cost V 0 bases and J 10 bases; bases outside gene matches: 12. The V gene's germline CDR1 is ENHRY and CDR2 SYGVKD. The CDR3 runs 16 residues. This CDR3 is CAISESTGGRGWEQFF. CDR3 coding DNA: TGTGCCATCAGTGAGTCGACGGGGGGACGAGGATGGGAGCAGTTCTTC.

This clone appeared once. The V call is TRBV6-5, the J call TRBJ1-5; 9 nucleotides agree with TRBD1. The CDR3 is made up of 14 amino acids. V lost 6 bases, J lost 4 bases, and 4 bases stayed unmatched. In germline, CDR1 is MNHEY, CDR2 SVGAGI. The CDR3 is CASSWTGENQPQHF. The CDR3 DNA reads as TGTGCCAGCAGCTGGACAGGGGAGAATCAGCCCCAGCATTTT.

This sequence joins TRBV5-1 and TRBJ2-5, with 12 bases matching TRBD2. This CDR3 spans 14 amino acids. V lost 4 bases, J lost 3 bases, and 1 base stayed unmatched. Germline V gene sequence: CDR1 SGHRS, CDR2 YFSETQ. The CDR3 loop reads CASSRTSGKETQYF. The CDR3 DNA reads as TGCGCCAGCAGCCGGACTAGCGGGAAAGAGACCCAGTACTTC.

The chain uses TRBV9 and TRBJ2-5, with 9 positions matching TRBD2. This CDR3 contains 15 residues. V lost 4 bases to trimming and J lost 0 bases; unmatched junction nucleotides: 4. Germline loops: CDR1 SGDLS, CDR2 YYNGEE. This CDR3 reads CASSSGTSYQETQYF. The CDR3 nucleotides read TGTGCCAGCAGCTCCGGGACTAGCTACCAAGAGACCCAGTACTTC.

CDR3 sequence: CATSDFTSYNEQFF. The CDR3 DNA follows: TGTGCCACCAGTGACTTTACTAGCTACAATGAGCAGTTCTTC. This chain connects TRBV24-1 to TRBJ2-1; weak D call: TRBD2 (5 bases). The germline V and J ends were trimmed by 4 bases and 3 bases, with 9 bases remaining between them. Germline CDR1 and CDR2: KGHDR and SFDVKD. This CDR3 spans 14 amino acids.

This sequence joins TRBV11-2 and TRBJ2-2; TRBD1 matches 11 bases. This CDR3 spans 16 amino acids. V was clipped by 1 base and J by 6 bases; unmatched bases: 4. The germline V gene has CDR1 SGHAT and CDR2 FQNNGV. In nucleotides, the CDR3 is TGTGCCAGCAGCTTAGGCGGGACAGGGGGTGCCGGGGAGCTGTTTTTT. Its translation is CASSLGGTGGAGELFF.

CDR3 coding DNA: TGTGCCAGCAGCTTGGTCGGACTTGGGCAGTTCTTC. This gives the protein CASSLVGLGQFF. The V gene is TRBV5-4, the J gene TRBJ2-1, with D maybe TRBD2 (5 bases). CDR3 size: 12 residues. The V end lost 0 bases, the J end lost 12 bases, and 10 bases lay between the germline ends. Germline loops: CDR1 SGHNT, CDR2 YYREEE (reference sequence).

CDR3 nucleotide sequence: TGCGCCAGCAGCTTGGCGACTAGCGGGGTCAATGAGCAGTTCTTC. This gives the protein CASSLATSGVNEQFF. The chain carries TRBV5-1 and TRBJ2-1; 11 bases line up with TRBD2. This CDR3 spans 15 amino acids. The V gene's germline CDR1 is SGHRS and CDR2 YFSETQ. J was trimmed by 6 bases and V by 0 bases; bases with no gene match: 2.

The rearrangement uses TRBV6-5 and TRBJ2-7, with TRBD1 identical over 8 bases. J was trimmed by 11 bases and V by 6 bases; bases with no gene match: 12. Germline V lookup: CDR1 MNHEY, CDR2 SVGAGI. The CDR3 is made up of 13 amino acids. Here the CDR3 reads CASSHPDREAKYF. Written as DNA, the CDR3 is TGTGCCAGCAGCCACCCGGACAGGGAGGCGAAGTACTTC.

CDR3 sequence: CAISTRDRGKNYEQYF. CDR3 bases: TGTGCCATCAGTACCCGGGACAGGGGAAAAAACTACGAGCAGTACTTC. The gene calls are TRBV10-3 and TRBJ2-7; 10 bases line up with TRBD1. Germline loops: CDR1 ENHRY, CDR2 SYGVKD. V lost 5 bases, J lost 3 bases, and 10 bases stayed unmatched. The CDR3 runs to 16 residues.

This rearrangement joins TRBV2 to TRBJ1-4; D is perhaps TRBD1 (6 bases). V lost 8 bases and J 5 bases, leaving 15 bases between the germline ends. CDR1 is SNHLY and CDR2 is FYNNEI in the germline V gene. The CDR3 runs 14 residues. The CDR3 is CASFPSQGNEKLFF. The CDR3 region has the DNA TGTGCCAGCTTTCCGTCGCAGGGGAATGAAAAACTGTTTTTT.

J is TRBJ1-1 and V is TRBV6-5, with D perhaps matching TRBD1 (5 bases). This CDR3 region has 11 residues. Germline CDR1 reads MNHEY; CDR2 reads SVGAGI. Trimming left V 6 bases short and J 6 bases short, with 8 bases between. CDR3 bases: TGTGCCAGCAGCCAGGGATCTGAAGCTTTCTTT. Amino acids: CASSQGSEAFF.

The gene calls are TRBV6-6 and TRBJ2-1; D not resolved. This CDR3 region has 11 residues. Germline V gives CDR1 MNHNY, CDR2 SVGAGI (reference sequence). Trimming shortened V by 5 bases and J by 4 bases, and 3 bases separated the two germline ends. CDR3 sequence: CASSPYNEQFF. DNA for the CDR3: TGTGCCAGCAGTCCATACAATGAGCAGTTCTTC.

The chain employs TRBV2 and TRBJ1-5; tentatively, D is TRBD1 (6 bases). CDR1 and CDR2 from the germline V gene are SNHLY and FYNNEI. The CDR3 is 13 amino acids. V dropped 7 bases and J dropped 9 bases, with 16 bases sitting between them. CDR3 sequence (DNA): TGTGCCAGCACCGCAAACGGGACACCGCCCCAGCATTTT. This codes for CASTANGTPPQHF. Full variable domain (missing parts from reference TRBV2 and TRBJ1-5): EPEVTQTPSHQVTQMGQEVILRCVPISNHLYFYWYRQILGQKVEFLVSFYNNEISEKSEIFDDQFSVERPDGSNFTLKIRSTKLEDSAMYFCASTANGTPPQHFGDGTRLSIL.

This rearrangement joins TRBV29-1 to TRBJ2-7, with TRBD1 identical over 9 bases. V lost 3 bases and J lost 7; bases outside the gene matches: 13. Per the germline V gene, CDR1 is SQVTM and CDR2 is ANQGSEA. This CDR3 comprises 15 residues. CDR3 DNA: TGCAGCGTTGAGTCCCGAGGGACAGGGATGCGTGAGCAGTACTTC. Translated, it gives CSVESRGTGMREQYF.

The genes are TRBV11-2 and TRBJ2-3; 12 positions agree with TRBD2. Trimming removed 6 bases from V and 6 bases from J; junction bases left unmatched: 10. Looked up from germline, CDR1 is SGHAT and CDR2 is FQNNGV. The CDR3 sequence is 16 residues long. CDR3 sequence reads: CASRLLAGGQGDTQYF. The CDR3, as DNA: TGTGCCAGCAGGCTTCTAGCGGGGGGGCAGGGCGATACGCAGTATTTT. The full variable domain, rest sourced from reference TRBV11-2 and TRBJ2-3, is EAGVAQSPRYKIIEKRQSVAFWCNPISGHATLYWYQQILGQGPKLLIQFQNNGVVDDSQLPKDRFSAERLKGVDSTLKIQPAKLEDSAVYLCASRLLAGGQGDTQYFGPGTRLTVL.

The chain combines TRBV2 with TRBJ2-5; 12 bases align to TRBD2. The CDR3 length is 15 residues. Germline CDR1 and CDR2: SNHLY and FYNNEI. The DNA for the CDR3 is TGTGCGACGTCGGGTTCTAGCGGGGGGGCCGAGACCCAGTACTTC. Protein product: CATSGSSGGAETQYF.

The chain links TRBV5-1 to TRBJ1-1; 11 nucleotides align to TRBD1. Germline V CDR1 and CDR2: SGHRS, YFSETQ. This CDR3 has 16 residues. The V segment lost 4 bases and the J segment 0 bases; nucleotides outside the gene matches: 5. CDR3 residues: CASSRTGGLMNTEAFF. The CDR3 DNA follows: TGCGCCAGCAGCAGGACAGGGGGCCTAATGAACACTGAAGCTTTCTTT.

V gene TRBV11-2 combines with J gene TRBJ1-4; no reliable D call. Germline CDR1 SGHAT, CDR2 FQNNGV. CDR3 length: 15 amino acids. The V and J ends lost 5 bases and 5 bases respectively, with 15 bases between them. DNA of the CDR3: TGTGCCAGCAGCCAAGACGGAGGGTCGAATGAAAAACTGTTTTTT. Protein sequence: CASSQDGGSNEKLFF.

The chain has TRBV19 and TRBJ2-7; TRBD1 matches at 9 bases. CDR3 length: 16 residues. V was clipped by 3 bases and J by 5 bases; unmatched bases: 11. Germline-derived CDR1 and CDR2 are LNHDA and SQIVND (reference sequence). As DNA, the CDR3 is TGTGCCAGTAGTATCCCCCCTGGACAGGGGCATGACGAGCAGTACTTC. Translation: CASSIPPGQGHDEQYF.

The genes are TRBV7-9 and TRBJ1-1; D is ambiguous. V lost 5 bases and J lost 3, with 10 bases in between. The CDR3 sequence is 13 residues long. Germline V gives CDR1 SEHNR, CDR2 FQNEAQ (reference sequence). The CDR3 protein is CASSPYLDTEAFF. The CDR3, as DNA: TGTGCCAGCAGCCCCTACTTGGACACTGAAGCTTTCTTT.

V usage is TRBV6-5 and J usage is TRBJ2-7; D is possibly TRBD2 (6 bases). The CDR3 totals 13 residues. CDR1 and CDR2 from the germline V gene are MNHEY and SVGAGI. Trimming shortened V by 5 bases and J by 0 bases, and 8 bases separated the two germline ends. CDR3 amino acids: CASSRGLSYEQYF. CDR3 nucleotides: TGTGCCAGCAGTCGGGGACTCTCCTACGAGCAGTACTTC.

The sample holds one count of this clone. The chain joins TRBV20-1 to TRBJ2-3, with 9 bases lining up with TRBD2. V lost 3 bases, J lost 10 bases, and 8 bases stayed unmatched. CDR1 and CDR2 from the germline V gene are DFQATT and SNEGSKA (reference sequence). The CDR3 spans 13 residues. The CDR3 sequence is CSASGLAGKAQYF. In nucleotides, the CDR3 is TGCAGTGCTAGTGGCCTAGCGGGGAAGGCGCAGTATTTT.

The genes are TRBV5-1 and TRBJ1-6; TRBD1 matches at 8 bases. CDR1 SGHRS and CDR2 YFSETQ come from the germline V gene. J was trimmed by 7 bases and V by 4 bases; bases with no gene match: 4. The CDR3 totals 14 residues. This CDR3 reads CASSRTGRNSPLHF. In DNA form, the CDR3 reads TGCGCCAGCAGCCGGACAGGGAGGAATTCACCCCTCCACTTT.

The V gene is TRBV3-1 (or the pseudogene TRBV3-2), the J gene TRBJ1-4, with D uncertain. Trimming stripped 4 bases from V and 3 bases from J, with 6 bases between. The CDR3 loop spans 13 amino acids. From germline, CDR1 is LGHDT and CDR2 YNNKEL (reference sequence). The CDR3 DNA follows: TGTGCCAGCAGCCCCCTCTCTAATGAAAAACTGTTTTTT. This translates into CASSPLSNEKLFF.

The J gene is TRBJ1-5, the V gene TRBV5-6; possibly TRBD1 for D (6 bases). The CDR3 has 13 residues. V dropped 2 bases and J dropped 4 bases, with 7 bases sitting between them. From germline, CDR1 is SGHDT and CDR2 YYEEEE. CDR3 bases: TGTGCCAGCAGCTTTGGACAGAATCAGCCCCAGCATTTT. This gives the protein CASSFGQNQPQHF. Variable domain in full (rest from reference TRBV5-6 and TRBJ1-5): DAGVTQSPTHLIKTRGQQVTLRCSPKSGHDTVSWYQQALGQGPQFIFQYYEEEERQRGNFPDRFSGHQFPNYSSELNVNALLLGDSALYLCASSFGQNQPQHFGDGTRLSIL.

The V gene is TRBV30, the J gene TRBJ2-3; TRBD1 matches 8 bases. The germline CDR1 and CDR2 sequences are GTSNPN and SVGIG (reference sequence). V lost 4 bases and J lost 8; bases outside the gene matches: 8. CDR3 length equals 13 residues. The CDR3 region is CAWTRGPAPTQYF. CDR3 DNA: TGTGCCTGGACCAGGGGGCCGGCTCCTACGCAGTATTTT. Looking up the rest from reference TRBV30 and TRBJ2-3 gives the full variable domain: SQTIHQWPATLVQPVGSPLSLECTVEGTSNPNLYWYRQAAGRGLQLLFYSVGIGQISSEVPQNLSASRPQDRQFILSSKKLLLSDSGFYLCAWTRGPAPTQYFGPGTRLTVL.

The chain employs TRBV19 and TRBJ2-3, with TRBD2 matching over 12 bases. The CDR3 runs 18 residues. The ends lost 6 bases at V and 0 bases at J; junction bases unmatched: 10. Germline V lookup: CDR1 LNHDA, CDR2 SQIVND (reference sequence). This chain's CDR3 is CASRKLAGGRTSTDTQYF. Here the CDR3 DNA reads TGTGCCAGTAGAAAACTAGCGGGGGGCCGGACTAGCACAGATACGCAGTATTTT.